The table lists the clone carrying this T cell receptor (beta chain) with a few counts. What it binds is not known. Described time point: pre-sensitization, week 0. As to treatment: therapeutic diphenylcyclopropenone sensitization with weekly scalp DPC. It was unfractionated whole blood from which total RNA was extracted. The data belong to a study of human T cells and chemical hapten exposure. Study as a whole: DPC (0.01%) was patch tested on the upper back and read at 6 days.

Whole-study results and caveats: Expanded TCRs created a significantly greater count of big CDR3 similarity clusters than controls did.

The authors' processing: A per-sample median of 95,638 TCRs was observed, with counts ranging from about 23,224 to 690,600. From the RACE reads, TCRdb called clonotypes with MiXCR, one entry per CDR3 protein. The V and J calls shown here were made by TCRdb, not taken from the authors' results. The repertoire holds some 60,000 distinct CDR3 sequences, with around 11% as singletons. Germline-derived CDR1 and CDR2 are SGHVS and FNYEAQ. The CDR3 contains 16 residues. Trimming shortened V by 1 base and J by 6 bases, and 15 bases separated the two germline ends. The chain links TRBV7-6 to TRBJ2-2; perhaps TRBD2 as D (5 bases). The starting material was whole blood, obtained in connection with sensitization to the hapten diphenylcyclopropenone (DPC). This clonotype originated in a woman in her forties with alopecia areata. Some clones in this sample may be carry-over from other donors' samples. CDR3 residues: CASSLEGGWRAGELFF. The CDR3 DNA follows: TGTGCCAGCAGCTTAGAGGGCGGTTGGCGGGCCGGGGAGCTGTTTTTT.